This TCR beta chain was sequenced for a study of T cells after yellow fever vaccination. Whole-study results and caveats: The study re-detected most primary-vaccination clones after the booster (around 96% CD4, roughly 85% CD8). It was a weaker secondary response, yet one that peaked faster, at day 5 versus 15.

This clonotype came up many times. What it binds is not known. One entry per CDR3 protein results from TCRdb running MiXCR on the 5' RACE reads. The sample holds about 74,000 distinct CDR3 sequences; 7.1% are singletons and the top ten take 30% to 40%. Germline CDR1 and CDR2: LNHNV and YYDKDF (reference sequence). The CDR3 totals 13 residues. V shed 3 bases and J shed 11 bases, with 16 bases lying between them. This material consisted of CD8+ T cells sorted from PBMCs, taken 5 days after the first yellow fever vaccination. This chain joins TRBV15 and TRBJ1-1, with D perhaps matching TRBD1 (6 bases). This clonotype originated in a man aged 18 to 29 who received the YFV17D yellow fever vaccine. CDR3 residues: CATSSTSGQGAFF. CDR3 sequence (DNA): TGTGCCACCAGCAGCACATCAGGGCAGGGGGCTTTCTTT.